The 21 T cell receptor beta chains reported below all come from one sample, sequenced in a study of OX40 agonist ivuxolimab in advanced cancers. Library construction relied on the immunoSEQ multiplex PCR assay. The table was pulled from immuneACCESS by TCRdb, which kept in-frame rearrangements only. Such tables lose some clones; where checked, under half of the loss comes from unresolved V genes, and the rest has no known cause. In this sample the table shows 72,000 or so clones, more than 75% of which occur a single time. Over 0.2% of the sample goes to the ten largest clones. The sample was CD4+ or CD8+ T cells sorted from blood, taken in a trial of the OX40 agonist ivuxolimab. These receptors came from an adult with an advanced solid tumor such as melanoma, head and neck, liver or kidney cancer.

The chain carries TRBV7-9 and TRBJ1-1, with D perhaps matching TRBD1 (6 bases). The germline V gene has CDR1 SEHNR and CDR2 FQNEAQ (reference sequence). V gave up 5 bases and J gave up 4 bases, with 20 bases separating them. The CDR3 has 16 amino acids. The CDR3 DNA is TGTGCCAGCAGCCGCTCCGGGGGGGCGGTGGGCACTGAAGCTTTCTTT. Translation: CASSRSGGAVGTEAFF.

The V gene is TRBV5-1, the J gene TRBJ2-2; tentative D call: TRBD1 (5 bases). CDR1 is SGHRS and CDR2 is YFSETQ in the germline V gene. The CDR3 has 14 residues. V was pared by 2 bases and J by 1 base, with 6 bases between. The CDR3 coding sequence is TGCGCCAGCAGCTTTACAGGGAACACCGGGGAGCTGTTTTTT. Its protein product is CASSFTGNTGELFF.

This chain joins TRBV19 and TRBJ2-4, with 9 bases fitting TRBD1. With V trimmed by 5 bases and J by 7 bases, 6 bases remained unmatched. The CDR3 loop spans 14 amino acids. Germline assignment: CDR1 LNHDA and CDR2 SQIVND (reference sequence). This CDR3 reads CASSHLGTGNIQYF. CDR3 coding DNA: TGTGCCAGTAGTCACCTGGGGACAGGGAACATTCAGTACTTC.

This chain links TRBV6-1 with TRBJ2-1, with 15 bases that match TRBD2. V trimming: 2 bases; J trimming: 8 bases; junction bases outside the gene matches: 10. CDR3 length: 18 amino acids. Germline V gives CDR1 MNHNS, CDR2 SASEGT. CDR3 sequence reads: CASSEYRGTSGRLDEQFF. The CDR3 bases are TGTGCCAGCAGTGAATACCGCGGGACTAGCGGGAGGTTAGATGAGCAGTTCTTC.

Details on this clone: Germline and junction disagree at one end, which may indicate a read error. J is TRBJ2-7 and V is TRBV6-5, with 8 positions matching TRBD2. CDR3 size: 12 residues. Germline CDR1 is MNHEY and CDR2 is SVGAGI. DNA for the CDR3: TGTGCCAGCAGTGAGAATTTTAGCGGGACGAACTTC. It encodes CASSENFSGTNF.

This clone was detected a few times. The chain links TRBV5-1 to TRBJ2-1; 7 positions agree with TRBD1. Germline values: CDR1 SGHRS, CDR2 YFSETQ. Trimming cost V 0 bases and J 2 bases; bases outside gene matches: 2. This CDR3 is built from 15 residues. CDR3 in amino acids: CASSLGDSPYNEQFF. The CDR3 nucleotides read TGCGCCAGCAGCTTGGGGGACAGTCCCTACAATGAGCAGTTCTTC.

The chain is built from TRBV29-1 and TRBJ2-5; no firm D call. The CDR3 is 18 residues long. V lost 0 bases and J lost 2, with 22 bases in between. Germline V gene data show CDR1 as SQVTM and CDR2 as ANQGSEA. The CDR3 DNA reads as TGCAGCGTTGAAGATCCCGCGGCATTTGCTGGGCCGCAAGAGACCCAGTACTTC. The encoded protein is CSVEDPAAFAGPQETQYF.

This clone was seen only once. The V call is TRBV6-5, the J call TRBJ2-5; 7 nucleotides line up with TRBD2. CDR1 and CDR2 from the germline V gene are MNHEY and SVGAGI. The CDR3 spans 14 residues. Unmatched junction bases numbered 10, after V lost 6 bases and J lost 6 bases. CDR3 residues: CASSSTSVAQTQYF. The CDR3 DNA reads TGTGCCAGCAGCTCTACTAGCGTCGCTCAGACCCAGTACTTC.

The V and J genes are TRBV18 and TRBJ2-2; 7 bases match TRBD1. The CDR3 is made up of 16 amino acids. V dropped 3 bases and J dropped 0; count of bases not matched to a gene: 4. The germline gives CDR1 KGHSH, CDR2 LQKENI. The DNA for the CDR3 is TGTGCCAGCTCACCCAACAGGGGCCCGAACACCGGGGAGCTGTTTTTT. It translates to CASSPNRGPNTGELFF.

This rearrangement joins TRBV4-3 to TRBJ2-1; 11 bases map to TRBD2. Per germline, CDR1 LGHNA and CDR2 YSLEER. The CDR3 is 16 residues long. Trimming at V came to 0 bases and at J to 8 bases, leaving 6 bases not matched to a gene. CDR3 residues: CASSQERLAGRYEQFF. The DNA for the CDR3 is TGCGCCAGCAGCCAAGAAAGACTAGCGGGAAGGTATGAGCAGTTCTTC.

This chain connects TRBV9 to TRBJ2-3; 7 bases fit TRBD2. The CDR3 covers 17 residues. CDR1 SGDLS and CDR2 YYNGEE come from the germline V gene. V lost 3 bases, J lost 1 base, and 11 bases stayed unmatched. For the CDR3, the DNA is TGTGCCAGCAGCGCCCGGGGAGGGCCCGTCGGCACAGATACGCAGTATTTT. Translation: CASSARGGPVGTDTQYF.

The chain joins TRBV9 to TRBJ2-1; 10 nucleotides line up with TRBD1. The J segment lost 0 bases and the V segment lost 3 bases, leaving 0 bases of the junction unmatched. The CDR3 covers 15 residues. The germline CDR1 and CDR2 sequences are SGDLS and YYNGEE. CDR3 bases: TGTGCCAGCAGCGGGGACAGGGGCTCCTACAATGAGCAGTTCTTC. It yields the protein CASSGDRGSYNEQFF.

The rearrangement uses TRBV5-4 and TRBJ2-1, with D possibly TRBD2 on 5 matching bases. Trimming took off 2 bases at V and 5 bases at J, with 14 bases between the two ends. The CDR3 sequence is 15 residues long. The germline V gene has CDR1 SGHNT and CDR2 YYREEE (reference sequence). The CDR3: CASSFKRTVDNEQFF. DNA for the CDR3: TGTGCCAGCAGCTTCAAGCGGACCGTTGACAATGAGCAGTTCTTC.

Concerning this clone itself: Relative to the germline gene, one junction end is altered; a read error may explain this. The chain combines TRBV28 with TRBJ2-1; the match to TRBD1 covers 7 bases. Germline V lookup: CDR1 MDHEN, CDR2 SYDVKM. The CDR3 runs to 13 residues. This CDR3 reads CASSFTETGPRVF. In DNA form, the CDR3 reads TGTGCCAGCAGTTTTACGGAGACAGGGCCCCGAGTCTTC.

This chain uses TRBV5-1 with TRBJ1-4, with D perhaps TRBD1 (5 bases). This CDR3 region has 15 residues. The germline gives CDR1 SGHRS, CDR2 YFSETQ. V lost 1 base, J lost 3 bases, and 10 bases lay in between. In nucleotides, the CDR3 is TGCGCCAGCAGCTTGTTTGGGGGGTCTAATGAAAAACTGTTTTTT. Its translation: CASSLFGGSNEKLFF.

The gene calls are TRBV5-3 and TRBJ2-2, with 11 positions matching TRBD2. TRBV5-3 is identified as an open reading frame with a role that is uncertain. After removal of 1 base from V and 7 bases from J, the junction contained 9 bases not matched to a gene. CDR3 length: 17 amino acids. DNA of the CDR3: TGTGCCAGAAGCTTGCTGAATAGCGGGAGGGACGGCGGGGAGCTGTTTTTT. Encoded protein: CARSLLNSGRDGGELFF.

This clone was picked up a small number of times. For the CDR3, the DNA is TGCGCCAGCAGCCCACTACACCGACACTACGGCACAGATACGCAGTATTTT. Protein sequence: CASSPLHRHYGTDTQYF. The chain couples TRBV4-1 to TRBJ2-3; no reliable D call. Germline V CDR1 and CDR2: MGHRA, YSYEKL. The V gene lost 4 bases and the J gene lost 1 base, with 18 bases spanning the gap. This CDR3 has 17 amino acids.

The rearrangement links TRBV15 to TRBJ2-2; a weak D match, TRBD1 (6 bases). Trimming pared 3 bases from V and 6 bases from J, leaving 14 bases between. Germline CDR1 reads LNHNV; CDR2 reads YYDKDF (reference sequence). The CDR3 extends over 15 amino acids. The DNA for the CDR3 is TGTGCCACCAGCAGGGACAGAGGGAGTTCCGGGGAGCTGTTTTTT. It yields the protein CATSRDRGSSGELFF.

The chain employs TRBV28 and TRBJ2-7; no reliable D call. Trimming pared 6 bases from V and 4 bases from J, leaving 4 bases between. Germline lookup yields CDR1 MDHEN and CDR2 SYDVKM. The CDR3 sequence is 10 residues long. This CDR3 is CASSHYEQYF. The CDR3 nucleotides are TGTGCCAGCAGCCATTACGAGCAGTACTTC.

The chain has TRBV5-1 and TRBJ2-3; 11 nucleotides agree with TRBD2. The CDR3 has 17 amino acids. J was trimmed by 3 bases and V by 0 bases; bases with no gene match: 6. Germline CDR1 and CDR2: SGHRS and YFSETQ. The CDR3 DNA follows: TGCGCCAGCAGCTTGGGGCTAGCGGGAGGTAGAACAGATACGCAGTATTTT. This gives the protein CASSLGLAGGRTDTQYF. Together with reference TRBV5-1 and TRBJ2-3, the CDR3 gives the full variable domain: KAGVTQTPRYLIKTRGQQVTLSCSPISGHRSVSWYQQTPGQGLQFLFEYFSETQRNKGNFPGRFSGRQFSNSRSEMNVSTLELGDSALYLCASSLGLAGGRTDTQYFGPGTRLTVL.

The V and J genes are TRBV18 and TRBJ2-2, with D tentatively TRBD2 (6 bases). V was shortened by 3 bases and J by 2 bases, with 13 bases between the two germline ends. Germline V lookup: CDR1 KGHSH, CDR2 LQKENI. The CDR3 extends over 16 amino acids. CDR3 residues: CASSPPTGGNTGELFF. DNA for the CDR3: TGTGCCAGCTCACCGCCAACCGGGGGAAACACCGGGGAGCTGTTTTTT.